What follows are 28 T cell receptor beta chains derived from one specimen sequenced in a study of blood T cell repertoires in COVID-19. TCRdb keeps only in-frame clones here, not all; method: immunoSEQ multiplex PCR. The table has tens of thousands of clones, roughly 89% seen once. The sample was peripheral blood. These receptors were obtained from a man aged 30-40 years with acute or convalescent COVID-19.

The chain couples TRBV18 to TRBJ2-4, with 11 bases aligning to TRBD1. This CDR3 is 18 amino acids long. The ends lost 3 bases at V and 5 bases at J; junction bases unmatched: 12. Per the germline V gene, CDR1 is KGHSH and CDR2 is LQKENI. The CDR3 here is CASSPLARTGGIENIQYF. In DNA, the CDR3 is TGTGCCAGCTCACCTCTTGCTAGGACAGGGGGCATTGAAAACATTCAGTACTTC.

The rearrangement links TRBV7-9 to TRBJ2-1, with unresolved D. This CDR3 is 14 amino acids long. Germline values: CDR1 SEHNR, CDR2 FQNEAQ (reference sequence). Trimming shortened V by 4 bases and J by 9 bases, and 16 bases separated the two germline ends. In DNA form, the CDR3 reads TGTGCCAGCAGCTCTAGTCCCACTCGTGGTGAGCAGTTCTTC. It codes for CASSSSPTRGEQFF.

This clone appeared once. The V gene is TRBV11-2, the J gene TRBJ2-5; 8 bases match TRBD2. Germline-derived CDR1 and CDR2 are SGHAT and FQNNGV. The V gene end was trimmed by 0 bases and the J gene end by 3 bases; junction bases not matched to a gene: 6. The length of the CDR3 is 16 residues. In DNA form, the CDR3 reads TGTGCCAGCAGCTTAGATGGGAGCGGGAGAAAAGAGACCCAGTACTTC. Amino acids: CASSLDGSGRKETQYF.

The chain links TRBV4-1 to TRBJ2-7; D might be TRBD2 (6 bases). V lost 5 bases and J 2 bases, leaving 13 bases between the germline ends. Per germline, CDR1 MGHRA and CDR2 YSYEKL. This CDR3 has 14 amino acids. CDR3 protein: CASSNRDLAYEQYF. CDR3 in DNA: TGCGCCAGCAGCAACCGGGACTTGGCCTACGAGCAGTACTTC.

V and J are TRBV7-9 and TRBJ1-4; TRBD1 might be the D (6 bases). The CDR3 loop spans 16 amino acids. V shed 1 base and J shed 7 bases, with 16 bases lying between them. Germline assignment: CDR1 SEHNR and CDR2 FQNEAQ (reference sequence). CDR3 DNA sequence: TGTGCCAGCAGCTTAGAGGCAGCGGGGGCTGGTGAAAAACTGTTTTTT. Its protein is CASSLEAAGAGEKLFF.

CDR3 loop: CASSPTGLARPQHF. Written as DNA, the CDR3 is TGTGCCAGCAGCCCCACGGGTCTAGCGCGGCCCCAGCATTTT. The genes are TRBV27 and TRBJ1-5, with D hard to call. V lost 6 bases, J lost 9 bases, and 18 bases lay in between. This CDR3 is built from 14 residues. Germline assignment: CDR1 MNHEY and CDR2 SMNVEV (reference sequence).

This chain joins TRBV30 and TRBJ1-5; 7 bases fit TRBD1. V trimming: 0 bases; J trimming: 7 bases; junction bases outside the gene matches: 6. The length of the CDR3 is 14 residues. Per germline, CDR1 GTSNPN and CDR2 SVGIG (reference sequence). CDR3 in DNA: TGTGCCTGGAGTGTAAAAGGGGGCTGGCAGCCCCAGCATTTT. Its protein is CAWSVKGGWQPQHF.

This clone was counted only a few times. The gene calls are TRBV12-3 or TRBV12-4 and TRBJ1-1, with D possibly matching TRBD1 (5 bases). V gave up 8 bases and J gave up 6 bases, with 13 bases separating them. The CDR3 is 12 residues long. The CDR3 nucleotides are TGTGCCAGCGGGAGGGGTCATGCTGAAGCTTTCTTT. Encoded protein: CASGRGHAEAFF.

J is TRBJ1-2 and V is TRBV10-3, with a tentative D call TRBD1 (6 bases). The CDR3 totals 14 residues. The germline V and J ends were trimmed by 4 bases and 8 bases, with 17 bases remaining between them. CDR1 is ENHRY and CDR2 is SYGVKD in the germline V gene. This CDR3 reads CAISGLQGKDGYTF. For the CDR3, the DNA is TGTGCCATCAGTGGATTACAGGGAAAAGACGGCTACACCTTC.

The V and J genes are TRBV10-3 and TRBJ2-7; TRBD2 aligns across 11 bases. The V segment lost 10 bases and the J segment 4 bases; nucleotides outside the gene matches: 6. Per the germline V gene, CDR1 is ENHRY and CDR2 is SYGVKD. This CDR3 is 13 amino acids long. The CDR3 is CATRLAGMYEQYF. As DNA, the CDR3 is TGTGCCACCAGACTAGCGGGAATGTACGAGCAGTACTTC.

The rearrangement uses TRBV28 and TRBJ2-7, with D perhaps matching TRBD1 (6 bases). CDR1 MDHEN and CDR2 SYDVKM come from the germline V gene. The CDR3 is 14 residues long. The V end lost 6 bases, the J end lost 4 bases, and 16 bases lay between the germline ends. CDR3: CASRLDSSPYEQYF. The DNA for the CDR3 is TGTGCCAGCAGACTGGACAGTTCCCCTTACGAGCAGTACTTC.

This chain connects TRBV11-2 to TRBJ2-1; D is uncertain. V was cut by 1 base and J by 14 bases, with 12 bases left in between. Per germline, CDR1 SGHAT and CDR2 FQNNGV. The CDR3 sequence is 12 residues long. The CDR3 region is CASSLGSRMEFF. The CDR3 DNA reads as TGTGCCAGCAGCTTAGGCTCGCGGATGGAGTTCTTC.

The chain is built from TRBV7-9 and TRBJ2-1, with TRBD1 identical over 7 bases. Trimming removed 2 bases from V and 6 bases from J; junction bases left unmatched: 4. The CDR3 contains 14 residues. CDR1 and CDR2 (germline): SEHNR, FQNEAQ (reference sequence). CDR3 in DNA: TGTGCCAGCAGCTTATTCTCAGGGGGCAATGAGCAGTTCTTC. The encoded protein is CASSLFSGGNEQFF.

V usage is TRBV28 and J usage is TRBJ1-2; D remains unclear. Between the trimmed V and J ends, which lost 2 bases and 3 bases, there was a span of 10 bases. Germline V gene sequence: CDR1 MDHEN, CDR2 SYDVKM. This CDR3 is 14 amino acids long. The CDR3 loop reads CASSLTRLHYGYTF. DNA for the CDR3: TGTGCCAGCAGTTTAACCAGGTTACACTATGGCTACACCTTC.

This rearrangement joins TRBV10-3 to TRBJ2-1; TRBD2 matches at 10 bases. V gave up 11 bases and J gave up 8 bases; unmatched junction bases: 15. CDR3 length equals 15 residues. The V gene's germline CDR1 is ENHRY and CDR2 SYGVKD. The CDR3 region has the DNA TGTGCCTTATCTCGACTAGCGGGTGGTTTTGATGAGCAGTTCTTC. Amino acids: CALSRLAGGFDEQFF.

This chain links TRBV18 with TRBJ2-1, with a tentative D call TRBD2 (5 bases). Per germline, CDR1 KGHSH and CDR2 LQKENI. This CDR3 spans 16 amino acids. With 2 bases removed from V and 0 bases from J, the gap between germline ends came to 11 bases. The CDR3 DNA sequence: TGTGCCAGCTCACCAAGAGGGAGTCCCTCCTACAATGAGCAGTTCTTC. Translated: CASSPRGSPSYNEQFF. Full variable domain (remainder filled in from reference TRBV18 and TRBJ2-1): NAGVMQNPRHLVRRRGQEARLRCSPMKGHSHVYWYRQLPEEGLKFMVYLQKENIIDESGMPKERFSAEFPKEGPSILRIQQVVRGDSAAYFCASSPRGSPSYNEQFFGPGTRLTVL.

The J gene is TRBJ2-4, the V gene TRBV4-1; D not certain. CDR1 and CDR2 (germline): MGHRA, YSYEKL. V lost 3 bases to trimming and J lost 7 bases, with 25 bases between them. This CDR3 is built from 18 residues. CDR3 DNA sequence: TGCGCCAGCAGCCATGCCCAGGCAGGTCTCACCCTTGGGAACATTCAGTACTTC. The encoded protein is CASSHAQAGLTLGNIQYF.

The genes are TRBV28 and TRBJ1-2; D possibly corresponds to TRBD1 (6 bases). CDR3 length: 17 residues. V dropped 3 bases and J dropped 3 bases, with 20 bases sitting between them. Germline V gene sequence: CDR1 MDHEN, CDR2 SYDVKM. CDR3 DNA sequence: TGTGCCAGCAGTTTCCGCGGCCGCCTGAGGACAGACTATGGCTACACCTTC. Translated: CASSFRGRLRTDYGYTF.

The chain is built from TRBV4-1 and TRBJ2-3; TRBD2 aligns across 7 bases. Per germline, CDR1 MGHRA and CDR2 YSYEKL. This CDR3 has 13 amino acids. Trimming removed 6 bases from V and 5 bases from J; junction bases left unmatched: 5. Here the CDR3 DNA reads TGCGCCAGCAGTTGGGAGGGGAGAGATACGCAGTATTTT. Translating gives CASSWEGRDTQYF.

This sequence joins TRBV19 and TRBJ2-7; TRBD1 matches at 9 bases. CDR1 and CDR2 from the germline V gene are LNHDA and SQIVND (reference sequence). The CDR3 is 14 amino acids. V lost 7 bases to trimming and J lost 4 bases; unmatched junction nucleotides: 8. The CDR3: CASNPRDRVYEQYF. For the CDR3, the DNA is TGTGCCAGTAACCCTCGGGACAGGGTATACGAGCAGTACTTC.

This chain connects TRBV28 to TRBJ2-2, with 8 bases identical to TRBD2. The V gene end was trimmed by 10 bases and the J gene end by 0 bases; junction bases not matched to a gene: 7. This CDR3 comprises 15 residues. CDR1 MDHEN and CDR2 SYDVKM come from the germline V gene. The CDR3 region is CATLRGGANTGELFF. DNA of the CDR3: TGTGCCACCCTACGGGGGGGGGCGAACACCGGGGAGCTGTTTTTT.

This chain connects TRBV28 to TRBJ1-5, with 9 bases matching TRBD1. Germline lookup yields CDR1 MDHEN and CDR2 SYDVKM. Losses at the gene ends were 8 bases for V and 4 bases for J; bases not matched to a gene: 6. The CDR3 consists of 14 residues. The CDR3 coding sequence is TGTGCCAGCGCCCGGACAGGGGCTAATCAGCCCCAGCATTTT. This sequence encodes CASARTGANQPQHF.

This sequence joins TRBV5-1 and TRBJ2-3, with 8 bases matching TRBD1. This CDR3 is built from 16 residues. The V and J ends lost 1 base and 1 base, in that order; junction bases with no gene match: 5. Germline V gene lookup returns CDR1 SGHRS and CDR2 YFSETQ. As DNA, the CDR3 is TGCGCCAGCAGCTTGTCCCTGGGACAGGGCACAGATACGCAGTATTTT. Encoded protein: CASSLSLGQGTDTQYF.

The chain links TRBV6-5 to TRBJ2-4, with unresolved D. V lost 6 bases, J lost 1 base, and 7 bases lay in between. CDR3 size: 13 residues. Germline-derived CDR1 and CDR2 are MNHEY and SVGAGI. The CDR3 reads CASSTRAKNIQYF. The CDR3 coding sequence is TGTGCCAGCAGCACCAGGGCCAAAAACATTCAGTACTTC.

The V and J genes are TRBV6-1 and TRBJ2-4; tentative D call: TRBD1 (5 bases). Germline V gives CDR1 MNHNS, CDR2 SASEGT. Trimming pared 3 bases from V and 2 bases from J, leaving 11 bases between. The CDR3 has 15 residues. For the CDR3, the DNA is TGTGCCAGCAGTGACCAGGGTCTAACCAAAAACATTCAGTACTTC. This sequence encodes CASSDQGLTKNIQYF.

This chain connects TRBV10-2 to TRBJ2-6; D is possibly TRBD2 (6 bases). Trimming removed 6 bases from V and 0 bases from J, with 12 bases in between. Germline CDR1 WSHSY, CDR2 SAAADI. CDR3 length: 16 residues. In DNA, the CDR3 is TGCGCCAGCAGAGGGACTTCGATCTCTGGGGCCAACGTCCTGACTTTC. Translating it yields CASRGTSISGANVLTF.

The V and J genes are TRBV11-2 and TRBJ1-1; TRBD1 is a possible D gene (6 bases). Germline V CDR1 and CDR2: SGHAT, FQNNGV. The V gene lost 5 bases and the J gene lost 5 bases, with 12 bases spanning the gap. The CDR3 length is 13 residues. The CDR3 DNA is TGTGCCAGCAGCGCTAACAGGGTTACTGAAGCTTTCTTT. Protein: CASSANRVTEAFF.

The V call is TRBV7-8, the J call TRBJ1-2; 7 nucleotides align to TRBD1. Germline V gene sequence: CDR1 SGHVS, CDR2 FQNEAQ. This CDR3 has 13 amino acids. The trim removed 5 bases at V and 4 bases at J, leaving 4 bases unmatched. This CDR3 is CASSGTVIYGYTF. The DNA for the CDR3 is TGTGCCAGCAGCGGGACAGTGATCTATGGCTACACCTTC. Full variable domain (remainder filled in from reference TRBV7-8 and TRBJ1-2): GAGVSQSPRYKVAKRGQDVALRCDPISGHVSLFWYQQALGQGPEFLTYFQNEAQLDKSGLPSDRFFAERPEGSVSTLKIQRTQQEDSAVYLCASSGTVIYGYTFGSGTRLTVV.